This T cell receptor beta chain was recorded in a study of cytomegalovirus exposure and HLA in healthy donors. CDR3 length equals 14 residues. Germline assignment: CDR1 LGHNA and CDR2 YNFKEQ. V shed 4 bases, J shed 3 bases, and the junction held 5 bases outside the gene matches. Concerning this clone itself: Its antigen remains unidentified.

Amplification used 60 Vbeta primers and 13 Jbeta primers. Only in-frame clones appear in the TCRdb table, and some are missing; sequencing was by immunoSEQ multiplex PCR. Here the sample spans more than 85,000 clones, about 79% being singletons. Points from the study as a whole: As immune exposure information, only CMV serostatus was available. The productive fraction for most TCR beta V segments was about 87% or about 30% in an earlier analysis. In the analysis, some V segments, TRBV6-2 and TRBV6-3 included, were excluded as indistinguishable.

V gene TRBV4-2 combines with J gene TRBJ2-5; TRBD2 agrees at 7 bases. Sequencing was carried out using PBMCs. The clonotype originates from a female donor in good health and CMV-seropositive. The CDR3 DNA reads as TGTGCCAGCAGCCCCTGGAGCGGGGAAGAGACCCAGTACTTC. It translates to CASSPWSGEETQYF.